This T cell receptor beta chain is drawn from a study of identifying expanded T cells in peripheral blood. Profiled with immunoSEQ multiplex PCR; TCRdb holds only in-frame clones, not every one. The repertoire holds approximately 92,000 clones, with roughly 85% as singletons. Sequencing was done on a sample of blood. The source of this sequence is a person aged 18 to 70 in good health.

CDR3 coding DNA: TGTGCCAGCAGTGTACAGGGGATGAACACTGAAGCTTTCTTT. It codes for CASSVQGMNTEAFF. The V call is TRBV28, the J call TRBJ1-1, with 7 bases matching TRBD1. Germline V CDR1 and CDR2: MDHEN, SYDVKM. This CDR3 comprises 14 residues. V lost 5 bases and J lost 0; bases outside the gene matches: 3.